Listed here are 5 T cell receptor beta chains from one sample, sequenced in a study of T-cell memory formation after mild COVID-19 (dated by TCRdb to the early 2020s). Receptor libraries were prepared by 5' RACE. TCRdb records Illumina NovaSeq 6000 as the sequencer. TCRdb ran its own pipeline on the public reads, namely fastp trimming at Q25 and MiXCR clone calling, and kept in-frame beta chains. Entries are consolidated by CDR3 protein sequence, retaining the most common genes and DNA. This sample gives around 250,000 distinct CDR3 sequences in total; over 15% of them show up just once. The ten largest make up under 25% of the sample. The sequenced sample was PBMCs or a T cell subset sorted from them (not recorded which). The receptors shown here come from a man younger than 35 who had mild COVID-19 (a few samples of this study predate the infection). The sample titles of this study are shuffled in the database, so cell type and time point are left out; the donor was told from shared clones.

This clonotype has at least ten counts. This chain links TRBV15 with TRBJ1-1; tentatively, D is TRBD1 (5 bases). Trimming left V 1 base short and J 1 base short, with 13 bases between. This CDR3 comprises 16 residues. CDR1 is LNHNV and CDR2 is YYDKDF in the germline V gene (reference sequence). The CDR3 spells CATSRGFNRRNTEAFF. Written as DNA, the CDR3 is TGTGCCACCAGCAGAGGGTTTAACAGGAGGAACACTGAAGCTTTCTTT.

This clonotype came up many times. The V and J genes are TRBV7-3 and TRBJ2-1; D is undetermined. Germline values: CDR1 SGHTA, CDR2 FQGTGA. The CDR3 consists of 13 residues. The V end lost 6 bases, the J end lost 10 bases, and 16 bases lay between the germline ends. This CDR3 reads CASSLIGLGEQFF. The CDR3 bases are TGTGCCAGCAGTCTTATTGGCCTGGGGGAGCAGTTCTTC.

This chain uses TRBV9 with TRBJ2-2; the D gene is possibly TRBD2 (5 bases). The V and J ends lost 4 bases and 0 bases respectively, with 10 bases between them. Germline CDR1 and CDR2: SGDLS and YYNGEE. The CDR3 runs to 15 residues. The CDR3 loop reads CASSLGLSNTGELFF. The CDR3 bases are TGTGCCAGCAGCCTCGGACTCTCGAACACCGGGGAGCTGTTTTTT.

V gene TRBV20-1 combines with J gene TRBJ1-6; D is undetermined. Per germline, CDR1 DFQATT and CDR2 SNEGSKA (reference sequence). This CDR3 has 16 amino acids. The germline V and J ends were trimmed by 0 bases and 2 bases, with 11 bases remaining between them. The CDR3 region is CSARDVGLTYNSPLHF. In nucleotides, the CDR3 is TGCAGTGCTAGAGATGTTGGGTTGACCTATAATTCACCCCTCCACTTT.

The V gene is TRBV19, the J gene TRBJ2-2; no firm D call. CDR3 length: 11 amino acids. Trimming shortened V by 5 bases and J by 10 bases, and 8 bases separated the two germline ends. Germline V gives CDR1 LNHDA, CDR2 SQIVND (reference sequence). CDR3 DNA: TGTGCCAGTAGTTCGGAGCTGGAGCTGTTTTTT. Its translation: CASSSELELFF.